A single sample gave rise to the 10 T cell receptor beta chains below, sequenced in a study of blood T cell repertoires in COVID-19. TCRdb's table, derived via immunoSEQ multiplex PCR, lists solely in-frame clones and lacks some. The data hold around 46,000 clones, with roughly nine tenths observed a single time. Material: peripheral blood. The receptors derive from a man in his forties with active COVID-19.

The chain joins TRBV5-6 to TRBJ1-2; 7 bases map to TRBD1. There are 15 residues in the CDR3. Germline V gene data show CDR1 as SGHDT and CDR2 as YYEEEE. Trimming at V came to 0 bases and at J to 4 bases, leaving 6 bases not matched to a gene. The CDR3 sequence: CASSLEDRSSYGYTF. DNA of the CDR3: TGTGCCAGCAGCTTGGAGGACAGGTCGTCCTATGGCTACACCTTC.

This chain joins TRBV28 and TRBJ2-2; a possible D gene is TRBD1 (6 bases). Germline CDR1 MDHEN, CDR2 SYDVKM. Trimming pared 0 bases from V and 6 bases from J, leaving 14 bases between. This CDR3 is 16 amino acids long. DNA of the CDR3: TGTGCCAGCAGTTTATGGGGGGCGCTAAGTCCCGGGGAGCTGTTTTTT. Amino acid sequence: CASSLWGALSPGELFF.

The V and J genes are TRBV11-3 and TRBJ2-1; D possibly corresponds to TRBD1 (6 bases). Germline-derived CDR1 and CDR2 are SGHNT and YENEEA. V lost 2 bases and J lost 6, with 14 bases in between. The CDR3 covers 15 residues. The CDR3 DNA sequence: TGTGCCAGCAGCTTATCAGGGGTTAAGGGCAATGAGCAGTTCTTC. Translated, it gives CASSLSGVKGNEQFF.

This rearrangement joins TRBV10-2 to TRBJ2-5; TRBD1 matches 9 bases. Germline assignment: CDR1 WSHSY and CDR2 SAAADI. This CDR3 region has 17 residues. Germline trimming cut 4 bases from V and 4 bases from J; bases unmatched to any gene: 13. CDR3 sequence reads: CASSGYSGDRERETQYF. The DNA of the CDR3 is TGCGCCAGCAGTGGGTATTCGGGGGACAGGGAACGAGAGACCCAGTACTTC.

The chain combines TRBV28 with TRBJ1-2; D call uncertain. CDR1 and CDR2 (germline): MDHEN, SYDVKM. This CDR3 is built from 15 residues. V was shortened by 3 bases and J by 2 bases, with 13 bases between the two germline ends. The CDR3 DNA reads as TGTGCCAGCAGTTTTGGAGGCAGAGTGAACTATGGCTACACCTTC. It codes for CASSFGGRVNYGYTF.

The chain links TRBV5-4 to TRBJ2-3; 12 bases agree with TRBD2. After removal of 5 bases from V and 3 bases from J, the junction contained 7 bases not matched to a gene. The CDR3 spans 16 residues. CDR1 and CDR2 from the germline V gene are SGHNT and YYREEE (reference sequence). CDR3 DNA sequence: TGTGCCAGCAGAGGGGCTAGCGGGAGGGAGACAGATACGCAGTATTTT. Amino acid sequence: CASRGASGRETDTQYF.

V gene TRBV2 combines with J gene TRBJ2-7; maybe TRBD1 (7 bases). Germline V lookup: CDR1 SNHLY, CDR2 FYNNEI. The CDR3 extends over 15 amino acids. V was shortened by 3 bases and J by 3 bases, with 15 bases between the two germline ends. For the CDR3, the DNA is TGTGCCAGCAGTGAGAGATGGCAGGGGGGCTACGAGCAGTACTTC. Translating it yields CASSERWQGGYEQYF.

The V gene is TRBV19, the J gene TRBJ1-1; 10 nucleotides line up with TRBD1. The germline gives CDR1 LNHDA, CDR2 SQIVND (reference sequence). V trimming: 5 bases; J trimming: 10 bases; junction bases outside the gene matches: 16. The CDR3 extends over 16 amino acids. DNA of the CDR3: TGTGCCAGTAGTTCCCGACAGGGGGCCCAATCTTATGCAGCTTTCTTT. Translated, it gives CASSSRQGAQSYAAFF.

V and J are TRBV30 and TRBJ2-7; maybe TRBD1 (5 bases). Germline CDR1 reads GTSNPN; CDR2 reads SVGIG (reference sequence). This CDR3 has 13 residues. Trimming removed 0 bases at V and 0 bases at J, with 6 bases between. In DNA, the CDR3 is TGTGCCTGGAGTGTAGACAGCTCCTACGAGCAGTACTTC. It yields the protein CAWSVDSSYEQYF.

This chain joins TRBV30 and TRBJ2-7; D uncertain. CDR1 is GTSNPN and CDR2 is SVGIG in the germline V gene (reference sequence). The V and J ends lost 2 bases and 3 bases respectively, with 11 bases between them. The CDR3 contains 13 residues. The DNA of the CDR3 is TGTGCCTGGAGTCGTGACATTATCTACGAGCAGTACTTC. Translated, it gives CAWSRDIIYEQYF.